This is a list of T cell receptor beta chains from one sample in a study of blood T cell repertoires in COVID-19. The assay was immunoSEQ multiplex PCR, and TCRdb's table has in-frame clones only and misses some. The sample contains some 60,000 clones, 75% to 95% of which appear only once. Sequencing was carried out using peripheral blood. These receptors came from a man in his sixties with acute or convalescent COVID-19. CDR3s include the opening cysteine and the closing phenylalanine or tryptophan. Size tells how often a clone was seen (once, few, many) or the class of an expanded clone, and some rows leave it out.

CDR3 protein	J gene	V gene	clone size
CSAQFSYGYTF	TRBJ1-2	TRBV20-1	NA
CASSLRQVEGYTF	TRBJ1-2	TRBV7-2	NA
CASTATGQGTSGSRETQYF	TRBJ2-5	TRBV7-9	once
CSASILAGVSEQYF	TRBJ2-7	TRBV20-1	NA
CASSLRGPRGADTQYF	TRBJ2-3	TRBV13	NA
CASSRGLQVTDTQYF	TRBJ2-3	TRBV11-3	NA
CASSLTPSYEQYF	TRBJ2-7	TRBV27	NA
CASSHGTGKKGTEAFF	TRBJ1-1	TRBV5-6	NA
CASSLSRTGSNTGELFF	TRBJ2-2	TRBV27	NA
CASSERRARDSNQPQHF	TRBJ1-5	TRBV6-1	once
CASTNKVGTGVYEAFF	TRBJ1-1	TRBV28	NA
CATSDLGSALFF	TRBJ1-4	TRBV24-1	once
CATSRERQYEQYF	TRBJ2-7	TRBV15	NA
CSVAREQGYEQFF	TRBJ2-1	TRBV29-1	NA
CASSLGSNGEAFF	TRBJ1-1	TRBV7-3	NA
CASTLTGRLYEQYF	TRBJ2-7	TRBV28	NA
CASSKGQNNSPLHF	TRBJ1-6	TRBV28	NA
CASSLTSNTEAFF	TRBJ1-1	TRBV19	NA
CATSDFPPGGPTDTQYF	TRBJ2-3	TRBV24-1	NA
CASSPGTGGPYGYTF	TRBJ1-2	TRBV5-4	once
CASGSAQGMGTEAFF	TRBJ1-1	TRBV12-5	NA
CASETGSSGANVLTF	TRBJ2-6	TRBV19	NA
CASPLGLVETFSSYNEQFF	TRBJ2-1	TRBV5-8	NA